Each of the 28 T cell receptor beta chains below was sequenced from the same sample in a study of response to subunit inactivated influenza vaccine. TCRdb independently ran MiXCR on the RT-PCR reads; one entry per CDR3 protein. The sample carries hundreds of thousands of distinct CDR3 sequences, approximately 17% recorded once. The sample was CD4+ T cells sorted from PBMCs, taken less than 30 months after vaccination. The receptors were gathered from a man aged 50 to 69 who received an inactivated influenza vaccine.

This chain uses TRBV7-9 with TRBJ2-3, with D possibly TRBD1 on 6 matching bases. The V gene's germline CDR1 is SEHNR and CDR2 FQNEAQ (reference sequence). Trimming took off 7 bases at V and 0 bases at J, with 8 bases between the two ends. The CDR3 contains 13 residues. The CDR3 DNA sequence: TGTGCCAGCATCAGGGGCAGCACAGATACGCAGTATTTT. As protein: CASIRGSTDTQYF.

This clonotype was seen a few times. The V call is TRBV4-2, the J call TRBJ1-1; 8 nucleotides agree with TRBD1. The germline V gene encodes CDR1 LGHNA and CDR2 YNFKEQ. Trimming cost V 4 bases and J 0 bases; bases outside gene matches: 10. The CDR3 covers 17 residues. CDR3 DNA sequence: TGTGCCAGCAGCCCCCGCGTACCGACAGGGGTGAACACTGAAGCTTTCTTT. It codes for CASSPRVPTGVNTEAFF.

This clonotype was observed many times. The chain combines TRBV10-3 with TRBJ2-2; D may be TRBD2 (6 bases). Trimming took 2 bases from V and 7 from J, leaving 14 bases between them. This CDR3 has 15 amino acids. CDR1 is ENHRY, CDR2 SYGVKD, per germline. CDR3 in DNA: TGTGCCATCAGTGAGAGGAGGGAGCAAAGCGGGGAGCTGTTTTTT. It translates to CAISERREQSGELFF.

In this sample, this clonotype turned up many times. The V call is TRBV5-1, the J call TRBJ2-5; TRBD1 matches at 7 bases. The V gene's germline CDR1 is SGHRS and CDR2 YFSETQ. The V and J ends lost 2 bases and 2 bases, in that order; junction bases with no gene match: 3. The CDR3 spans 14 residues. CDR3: CASSFPGQQETQYF. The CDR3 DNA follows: TGCGCCAGCAGCTTTCCGGGACAGCAAGAGACCCAGTACTTC.

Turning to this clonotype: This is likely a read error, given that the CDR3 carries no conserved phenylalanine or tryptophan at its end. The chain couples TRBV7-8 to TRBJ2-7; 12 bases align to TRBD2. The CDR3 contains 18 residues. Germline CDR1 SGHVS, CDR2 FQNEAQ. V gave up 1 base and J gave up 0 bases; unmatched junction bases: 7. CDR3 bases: TGTGCCAGCAGCTTAGGTTTCGGGACTAGCGGGTCCTCCTACGAGCAGTACTAC. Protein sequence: CASSLGFGTSGSSYEQYY.

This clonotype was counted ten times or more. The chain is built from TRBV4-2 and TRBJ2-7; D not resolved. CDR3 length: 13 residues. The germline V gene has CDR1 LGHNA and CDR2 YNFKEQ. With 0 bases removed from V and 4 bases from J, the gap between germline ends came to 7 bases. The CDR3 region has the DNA TGTGCCAGCAGCCAAGATATTCAATACGAGCAGTACTTC. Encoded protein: CASSQDIQYEQYF.

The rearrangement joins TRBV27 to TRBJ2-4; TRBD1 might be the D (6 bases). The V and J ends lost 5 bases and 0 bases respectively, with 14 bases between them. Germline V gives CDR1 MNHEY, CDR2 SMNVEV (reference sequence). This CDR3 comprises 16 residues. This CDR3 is CASSPRTALAKNIQYF. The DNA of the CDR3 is TGTGCCAGCAGTCCGCGGACAGCTCTAGCCAAAAACATTCAGTACTTC.

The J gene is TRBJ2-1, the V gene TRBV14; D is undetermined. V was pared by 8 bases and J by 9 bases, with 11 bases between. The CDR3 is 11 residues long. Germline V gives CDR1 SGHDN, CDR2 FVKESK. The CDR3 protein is CASSISSEQFF. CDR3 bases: TGTGCCAGCTCGATTTCAAGTGAGCAGTTCTTC.

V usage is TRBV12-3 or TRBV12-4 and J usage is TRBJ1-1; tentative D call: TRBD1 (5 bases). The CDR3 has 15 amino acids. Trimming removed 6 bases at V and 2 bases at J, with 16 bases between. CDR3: CASRFFDRINTEAFF. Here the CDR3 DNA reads TGTGCCAGCAGATTTTTTGACAGAATTAACACTGAAGCTTTCTTT.

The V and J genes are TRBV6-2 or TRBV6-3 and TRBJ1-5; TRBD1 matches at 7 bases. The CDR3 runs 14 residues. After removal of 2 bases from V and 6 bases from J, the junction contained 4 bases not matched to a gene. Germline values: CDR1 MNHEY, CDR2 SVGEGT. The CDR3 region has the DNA TGTGCCAGCAGTTACACAGGGGTAGGTCAGCCCCAGCATTTT. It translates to CASSYTGVGQPQHF.

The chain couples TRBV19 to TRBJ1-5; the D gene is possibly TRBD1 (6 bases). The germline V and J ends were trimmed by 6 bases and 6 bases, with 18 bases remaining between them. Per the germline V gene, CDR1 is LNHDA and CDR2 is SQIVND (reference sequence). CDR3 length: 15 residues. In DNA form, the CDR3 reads TGTGCCAGTAGCCCCTGGGGGGCTTCAATTCAGCCCCAGCATTTT. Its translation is CASSPWGASIQPQHF.

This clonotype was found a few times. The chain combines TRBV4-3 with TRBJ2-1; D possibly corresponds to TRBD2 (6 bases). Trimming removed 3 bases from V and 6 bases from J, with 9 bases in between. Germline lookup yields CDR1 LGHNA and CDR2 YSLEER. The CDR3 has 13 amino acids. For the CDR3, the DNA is TGCGCCAGCAGCCAGACTAGGGTCAATGAGCAGTTCTTC. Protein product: CASSQTRVNEQFF.

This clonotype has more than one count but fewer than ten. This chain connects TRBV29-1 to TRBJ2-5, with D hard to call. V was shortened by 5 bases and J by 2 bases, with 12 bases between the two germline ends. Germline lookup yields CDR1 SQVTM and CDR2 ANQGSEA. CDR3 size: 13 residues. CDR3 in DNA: TGCAGCGTTCGTAAGGCCCCACAAGAGACCCAGTACTTC. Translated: CSVRKAPQETQYF.

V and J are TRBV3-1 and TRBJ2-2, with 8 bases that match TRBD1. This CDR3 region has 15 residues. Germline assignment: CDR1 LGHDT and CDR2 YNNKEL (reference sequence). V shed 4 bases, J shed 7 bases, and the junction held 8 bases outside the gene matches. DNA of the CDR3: TGTGCCAGCAGCCCCGGCAGGGGGCATGGCGGGGAGCTGTTTTTT. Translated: CASSPGRGHGGELFF.

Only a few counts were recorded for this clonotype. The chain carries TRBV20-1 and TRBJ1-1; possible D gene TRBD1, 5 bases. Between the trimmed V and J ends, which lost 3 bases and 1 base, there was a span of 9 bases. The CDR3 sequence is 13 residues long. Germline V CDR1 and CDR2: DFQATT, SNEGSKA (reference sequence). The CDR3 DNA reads TGCAGTGCTAGCCCAGGGTCGAACACTGAAGCTTTCTTT. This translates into CSASPGSNTEAFF.

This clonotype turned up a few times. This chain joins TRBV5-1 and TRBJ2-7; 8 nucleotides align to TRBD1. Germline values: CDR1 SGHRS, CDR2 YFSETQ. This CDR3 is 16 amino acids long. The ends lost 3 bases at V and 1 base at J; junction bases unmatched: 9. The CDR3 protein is CASSYSPGQVSYEQYF. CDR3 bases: TGCGCCAGCAGCTACTCTCCGGGACAGGTATCCTACGAGCAGTACTTC.

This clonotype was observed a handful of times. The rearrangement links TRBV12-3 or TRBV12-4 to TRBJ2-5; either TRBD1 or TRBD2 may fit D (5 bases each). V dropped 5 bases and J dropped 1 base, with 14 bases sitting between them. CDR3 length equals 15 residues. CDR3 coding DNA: TGTGCCAGCAGTGGCCGGGGTGGGGGCCAAGAGACCCAGTACTTC. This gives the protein CASSGRGGGQETQYF.

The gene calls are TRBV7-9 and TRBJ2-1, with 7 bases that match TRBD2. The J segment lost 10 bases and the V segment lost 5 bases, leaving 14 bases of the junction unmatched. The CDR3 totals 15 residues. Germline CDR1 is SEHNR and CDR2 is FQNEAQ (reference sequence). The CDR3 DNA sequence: TGTGCCAGCAGCGTATGGACTAGTGATCCCAAAGAGCAGTTCTTC. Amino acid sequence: CASSVWTSDPKEQFF. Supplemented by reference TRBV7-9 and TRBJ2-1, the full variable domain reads DTGVSQNPRHKITKRGQNVTFRCDPISEHNRLYWYRQTLGQGPEFLTYFQNEAQLEKSRLLSDRFSAERPKGSFSTLEIQRTEQGDSAMYLCASSVWTSDPKEQFFGPGTRLTVL.

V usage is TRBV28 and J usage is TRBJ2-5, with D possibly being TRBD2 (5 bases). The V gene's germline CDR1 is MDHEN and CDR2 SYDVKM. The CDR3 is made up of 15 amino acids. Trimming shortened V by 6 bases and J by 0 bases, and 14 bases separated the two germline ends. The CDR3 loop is CASREWRTYQETQYF. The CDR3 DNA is TGTGCCAGCAGGGAATGGAGGACGTACCAAGAGACCCAGTACTTC.

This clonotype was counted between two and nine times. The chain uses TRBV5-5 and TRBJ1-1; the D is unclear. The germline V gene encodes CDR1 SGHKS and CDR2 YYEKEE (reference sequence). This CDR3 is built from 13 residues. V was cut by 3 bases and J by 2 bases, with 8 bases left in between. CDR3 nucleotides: TGTGCCAGCAGCTGGGTAGGAAACACTGAAGCTTTCTTT. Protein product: CASSWVGNTEAFF.

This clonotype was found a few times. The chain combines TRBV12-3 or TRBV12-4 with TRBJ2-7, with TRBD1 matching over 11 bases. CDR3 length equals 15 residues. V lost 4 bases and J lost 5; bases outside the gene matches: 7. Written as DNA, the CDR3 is TGTGCCAGCAGTTCCCGGGACAGGGGGTACAACGAGCAGTACTTC. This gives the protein CASSSRDRGYNEQYF.

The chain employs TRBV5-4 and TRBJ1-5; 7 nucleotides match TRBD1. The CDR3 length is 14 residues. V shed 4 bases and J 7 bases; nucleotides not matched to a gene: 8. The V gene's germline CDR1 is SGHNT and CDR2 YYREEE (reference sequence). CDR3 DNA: TGTGCCAGCAGCCGCGAGGGGGCTGGGCAGCCCCAGCATTTT. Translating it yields CASSREGAGQPQHF.

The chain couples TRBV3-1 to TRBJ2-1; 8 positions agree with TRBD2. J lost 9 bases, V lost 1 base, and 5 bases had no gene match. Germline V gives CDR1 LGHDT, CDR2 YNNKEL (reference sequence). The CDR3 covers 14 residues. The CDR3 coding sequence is TGTGCCAGCAGCCAAGCTTTGGCGGGAGGTGAGCAGTTCTTC. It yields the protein CASSQALAGGEQFF.

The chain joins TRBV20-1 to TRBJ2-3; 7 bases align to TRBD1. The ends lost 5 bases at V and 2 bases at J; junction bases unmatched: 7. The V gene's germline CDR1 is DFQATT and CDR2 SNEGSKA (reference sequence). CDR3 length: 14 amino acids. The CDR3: CSAPQGGVTDTQYF. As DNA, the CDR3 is TGCAGTGCTCCTCAAGGGGGCGTCACAGATACGCAGTATTTT.

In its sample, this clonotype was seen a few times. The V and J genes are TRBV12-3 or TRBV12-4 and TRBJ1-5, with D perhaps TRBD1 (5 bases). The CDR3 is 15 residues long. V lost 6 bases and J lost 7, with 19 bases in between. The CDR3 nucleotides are TGTGCCAGCAGACTTACCGGGGCTCTAAGGCAGCCCCAGCATTTT. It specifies CASRLTGALRQPQHF.

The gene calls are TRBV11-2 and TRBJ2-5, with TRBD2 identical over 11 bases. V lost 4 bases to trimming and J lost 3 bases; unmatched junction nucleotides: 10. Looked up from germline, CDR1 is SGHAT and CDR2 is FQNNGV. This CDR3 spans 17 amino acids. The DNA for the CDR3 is TGTGCCAGCAGCTACCCCCGTAGCGGGAGGGCAAAAGAGACCCAGTACTTC. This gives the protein CASSYPRSGRAKETQYF.

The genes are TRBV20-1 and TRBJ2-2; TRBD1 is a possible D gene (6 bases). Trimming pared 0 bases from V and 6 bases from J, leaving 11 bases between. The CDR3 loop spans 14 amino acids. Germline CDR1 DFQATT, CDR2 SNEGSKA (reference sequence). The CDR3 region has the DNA TGCAGTGCTAGAGATGGTGGGGGCGCCGGGGAGCTGTTTTTT. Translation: CSARDGGGAGELFF.

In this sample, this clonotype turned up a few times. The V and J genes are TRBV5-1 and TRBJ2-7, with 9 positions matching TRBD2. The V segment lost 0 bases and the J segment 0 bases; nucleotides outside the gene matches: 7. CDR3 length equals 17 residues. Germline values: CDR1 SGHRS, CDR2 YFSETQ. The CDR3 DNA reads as TGCGCCAGCAGCTTGGAATCTAGCGGGGCGAGCTCCTACGAGCAGTACTTC. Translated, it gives CASSLESSGASSYEQYF.